This T cell receptor beta chain emerged from a study of T cell responses to AZD1222 COVID-19 vaccine. Study-level points and caveats: Baseline seropositivity occurred in only 5 or 6 AZD1222 recipients.

Produced via immunoSEQ multiplex PCR; TCRdb's table is partial and in-frame only. The sample yields 65,000 to 85,000 clones, roughly 80% seen once. In the case of this clone: Its antigen is undetermined.

This CDR3 has 15 amino acids. In germline, CDR1 is SGHDT, CDR2 YYEEEE. Trimming stripped 5 bases from V and 3 bases from J, with 17 bases between. This TCR came from an adult who received the AZD1222 COVID-19 vaccine. V gene TRBV5-6 combines with J gene TRBJ1-2; the D gene is possibly TRBD1 (6 bases). The sequences come from peripheral blood, collected 28 days after the second AZD1222 dose. CDR3 amino acids: CASRTQGQFYYGYTF. CDR3 DNA: TGTGCCAGCAGAACTCAAGGACAGTTTTACTATGGCTACACCTTC.